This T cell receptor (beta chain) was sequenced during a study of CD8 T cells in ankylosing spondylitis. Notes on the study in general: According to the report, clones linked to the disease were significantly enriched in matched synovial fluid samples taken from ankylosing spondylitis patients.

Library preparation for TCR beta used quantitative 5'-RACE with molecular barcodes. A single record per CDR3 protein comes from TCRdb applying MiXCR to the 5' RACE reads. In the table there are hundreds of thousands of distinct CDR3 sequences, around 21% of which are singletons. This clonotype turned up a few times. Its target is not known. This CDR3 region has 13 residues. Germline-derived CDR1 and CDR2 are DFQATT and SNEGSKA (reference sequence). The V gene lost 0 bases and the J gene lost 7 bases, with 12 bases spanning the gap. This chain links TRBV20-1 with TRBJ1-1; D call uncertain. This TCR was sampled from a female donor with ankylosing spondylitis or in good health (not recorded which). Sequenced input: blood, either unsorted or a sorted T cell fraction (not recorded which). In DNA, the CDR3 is TGCAGTGCTAGAGATGCTCAGGCTGTTGAAGCTTTCTTT. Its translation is CSARDAQAVEAFF.